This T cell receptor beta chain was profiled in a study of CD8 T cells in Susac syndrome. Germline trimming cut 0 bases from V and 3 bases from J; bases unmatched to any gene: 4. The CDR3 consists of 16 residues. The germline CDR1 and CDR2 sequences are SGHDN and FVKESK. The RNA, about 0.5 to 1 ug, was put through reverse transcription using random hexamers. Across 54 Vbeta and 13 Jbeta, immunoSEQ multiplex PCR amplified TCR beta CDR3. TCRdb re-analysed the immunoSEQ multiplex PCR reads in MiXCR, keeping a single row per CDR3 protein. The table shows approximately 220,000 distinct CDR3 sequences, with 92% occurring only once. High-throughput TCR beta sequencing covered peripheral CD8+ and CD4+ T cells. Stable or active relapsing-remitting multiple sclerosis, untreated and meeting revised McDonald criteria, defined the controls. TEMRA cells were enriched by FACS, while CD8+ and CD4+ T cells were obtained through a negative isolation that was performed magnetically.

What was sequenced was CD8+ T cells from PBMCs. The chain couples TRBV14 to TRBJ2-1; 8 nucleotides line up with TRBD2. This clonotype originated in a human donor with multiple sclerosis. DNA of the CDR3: TGTGCCAGCAGCCAAGAAACTAGCGGTTTCTACAATGAGCAGTTCTTC. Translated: CASSQETSGFYNEQFF.